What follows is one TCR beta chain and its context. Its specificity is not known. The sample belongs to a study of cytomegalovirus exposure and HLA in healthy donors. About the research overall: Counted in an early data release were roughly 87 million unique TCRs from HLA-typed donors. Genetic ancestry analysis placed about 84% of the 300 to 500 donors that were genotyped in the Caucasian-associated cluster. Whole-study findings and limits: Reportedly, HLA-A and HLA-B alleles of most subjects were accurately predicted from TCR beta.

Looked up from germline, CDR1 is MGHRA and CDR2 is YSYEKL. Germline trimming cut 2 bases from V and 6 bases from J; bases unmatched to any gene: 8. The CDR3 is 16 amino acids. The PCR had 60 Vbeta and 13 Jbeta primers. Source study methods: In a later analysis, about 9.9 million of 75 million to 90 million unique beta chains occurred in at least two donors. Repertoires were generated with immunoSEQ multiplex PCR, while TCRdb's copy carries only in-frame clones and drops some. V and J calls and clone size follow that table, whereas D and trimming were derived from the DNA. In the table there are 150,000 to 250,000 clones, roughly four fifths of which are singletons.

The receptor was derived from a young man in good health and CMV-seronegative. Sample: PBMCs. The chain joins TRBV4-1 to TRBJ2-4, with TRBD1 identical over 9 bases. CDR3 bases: TGCGCCAGCAGCCAACCCCGGGACAGGGAAGGAAACATTCAGTACTTC. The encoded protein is CASSQPRDREGNIQYF.